This T cell receptor (beta chain) was found in a study of PD-1 blockade in classical Hodgkin lymphoma. General study findings and limits: TCR diversity rose significantly by C4D1 in CD4+ but not CD8+ cells.

Profiled with immunoSEQ multiplex PCR; TCRdb holds only in-frame clones, not every one. In the table there are about 13,000 clones, roughly 88% of which are singletons. Brentuximab vedotin exposure varied, and every patient relapsed after autologous stem cell transplantation. Thawed PBMCs were the source of CD4+ T cells, purified by magnetic negative selection. Reported best responses ranged across complete response, partial response or progressive disease. Of note for this clone: Its antigen is currently unknown.

The starting material was CD4+ T cells from blood, obtained at baseline. The TCR sequence derives from a human donor with classical Hodgkin lymphoma.

The CDR3, as DNA: TGTGCCAGCAGACGAAACCTCAATGGAGGGGCCTACGAGCAGTACTTC. Protein product: CASRRNLNGGAYEQYF. The chain recombines TRBV7-8 with TRBJ2-7; TRBD2 is a possible D gene (6 bases). Germline CDR1 reads SGHVS; CDR2 reads FQNEAQ. With 6 bases removed from V and 2 bases from J, the gap between germline ends came to 20 bases. CDR3 size: 16 residues.